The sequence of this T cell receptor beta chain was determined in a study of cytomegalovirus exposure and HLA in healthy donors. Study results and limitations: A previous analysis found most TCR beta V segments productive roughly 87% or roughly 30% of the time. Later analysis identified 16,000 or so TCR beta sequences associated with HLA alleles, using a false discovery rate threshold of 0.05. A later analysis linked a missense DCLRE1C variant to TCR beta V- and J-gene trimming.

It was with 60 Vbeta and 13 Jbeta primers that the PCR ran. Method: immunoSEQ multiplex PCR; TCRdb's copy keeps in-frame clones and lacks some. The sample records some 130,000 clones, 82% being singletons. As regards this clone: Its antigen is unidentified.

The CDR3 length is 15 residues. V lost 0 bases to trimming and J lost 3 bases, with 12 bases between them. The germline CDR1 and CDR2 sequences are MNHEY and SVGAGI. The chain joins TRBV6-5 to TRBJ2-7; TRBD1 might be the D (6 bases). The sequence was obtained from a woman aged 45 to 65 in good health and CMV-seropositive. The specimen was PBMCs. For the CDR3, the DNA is TGTGCCAGCAGTTACTCTCGAGGGGGAGTCTACGAGCAGTACTTC. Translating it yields CASSYSRGGVYEQYF.